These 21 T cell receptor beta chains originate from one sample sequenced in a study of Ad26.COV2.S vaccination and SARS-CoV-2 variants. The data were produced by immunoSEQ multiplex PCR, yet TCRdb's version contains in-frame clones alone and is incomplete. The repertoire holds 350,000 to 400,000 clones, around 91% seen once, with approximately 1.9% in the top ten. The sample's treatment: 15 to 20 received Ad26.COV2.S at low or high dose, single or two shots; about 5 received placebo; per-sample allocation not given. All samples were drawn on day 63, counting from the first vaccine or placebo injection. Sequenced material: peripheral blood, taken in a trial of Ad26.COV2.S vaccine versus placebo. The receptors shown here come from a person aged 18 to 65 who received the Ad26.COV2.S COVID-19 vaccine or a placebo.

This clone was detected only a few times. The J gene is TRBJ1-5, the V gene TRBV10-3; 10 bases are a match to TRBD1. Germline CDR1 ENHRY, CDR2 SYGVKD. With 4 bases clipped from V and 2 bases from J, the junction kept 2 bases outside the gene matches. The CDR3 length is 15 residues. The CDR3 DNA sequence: TGTGCCATCAGTGTAGGGACAGGGGGCAATCAGCCCCAGCATTTT. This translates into CAISVGTGGNQPQHF.

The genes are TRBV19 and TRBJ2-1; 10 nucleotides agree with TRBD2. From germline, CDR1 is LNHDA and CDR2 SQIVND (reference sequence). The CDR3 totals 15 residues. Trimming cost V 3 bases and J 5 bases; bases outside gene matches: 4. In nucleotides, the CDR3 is TGTGCCAGTAGTATTCTAGCGGGAGTCCACAATGAGCAGTTCTTC. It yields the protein CASSILAGVHNEQFF.

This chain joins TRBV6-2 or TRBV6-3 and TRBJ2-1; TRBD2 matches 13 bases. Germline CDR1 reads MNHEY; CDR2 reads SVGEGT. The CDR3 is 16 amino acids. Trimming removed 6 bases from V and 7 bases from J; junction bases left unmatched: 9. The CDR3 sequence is CASSPGLAGVKNEQFF. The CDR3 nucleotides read TGTGCCAGCAGCCCCGGACTAGCGGGAGTCAAGAATGAGCAGTTCTTC.

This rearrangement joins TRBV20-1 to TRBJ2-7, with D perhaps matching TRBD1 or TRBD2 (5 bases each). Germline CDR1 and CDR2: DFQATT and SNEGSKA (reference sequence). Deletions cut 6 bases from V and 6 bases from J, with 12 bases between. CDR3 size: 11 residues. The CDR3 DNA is TGCAGTGCCCGATCAGGGACCGAGCAGTACTTC. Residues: CSARSGTEQYF.

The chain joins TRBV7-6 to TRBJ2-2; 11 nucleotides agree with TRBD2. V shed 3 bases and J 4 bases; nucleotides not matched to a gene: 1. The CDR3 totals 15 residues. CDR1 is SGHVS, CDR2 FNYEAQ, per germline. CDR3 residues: CASSLTSGATGELFF. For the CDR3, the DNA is TGTGCCAGCAGCTTGACTAGCGGGGCCACCGGGGAGCTGTTTTTT.

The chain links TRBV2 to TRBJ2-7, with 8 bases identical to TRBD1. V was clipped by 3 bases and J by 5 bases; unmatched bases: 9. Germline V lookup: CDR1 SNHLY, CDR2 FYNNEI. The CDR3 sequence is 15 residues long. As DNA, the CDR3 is TGTGCCAGCAGTGAGATTCTGACAGGGGCCCACGAGCAGTACTTC. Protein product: CASSEILTGAHEQYF.

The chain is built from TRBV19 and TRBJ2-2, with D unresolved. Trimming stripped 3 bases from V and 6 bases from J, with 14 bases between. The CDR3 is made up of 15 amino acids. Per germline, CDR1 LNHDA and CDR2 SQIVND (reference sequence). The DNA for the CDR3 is TGTGCCAGTAGTATGAGGTTGGCGCTCGCCGGGGAGCTGTTTTTT. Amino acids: CASSMRLALAGELFF. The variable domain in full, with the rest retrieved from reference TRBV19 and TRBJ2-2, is DGGITQSPKYLFRKEGQNVTLSCEQNLNHDAMYWYRQDPGQGLRLIYYSQIVNDFQKGDIAEGYSVSREKKESFPLTVTSAQKNPTAFYLCASSMRLALAGELFFGEGSRLTVL.

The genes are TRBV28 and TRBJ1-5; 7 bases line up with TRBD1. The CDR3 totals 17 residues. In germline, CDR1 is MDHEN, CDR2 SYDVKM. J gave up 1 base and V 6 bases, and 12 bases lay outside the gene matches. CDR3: CASSHTTGAGSNQPQHF. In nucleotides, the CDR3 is TGTGCCAGCAGCCACACAACAGGGGCGGGGAGCAATCAGCCCCAGCATTTT.

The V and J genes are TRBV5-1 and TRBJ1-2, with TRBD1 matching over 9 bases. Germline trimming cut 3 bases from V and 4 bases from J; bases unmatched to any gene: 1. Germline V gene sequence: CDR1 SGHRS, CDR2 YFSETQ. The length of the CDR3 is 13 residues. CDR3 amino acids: CASSSGQGYGYTF. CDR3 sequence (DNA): TGCGCCAGCAGCTCGGGACAGGGCTATGGCTACACCTTC. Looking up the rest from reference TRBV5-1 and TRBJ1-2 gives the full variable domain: KAGVTQTPRYLIKTRGQQVTLSCSPISGHRSVSWYQQTPGQGLQFLFEYFSETQRNKGNFPGRFSGRQFSNSRSEMNVSTLELGDSALYLCASSSGQGYGYTFGSGTRLTVV.

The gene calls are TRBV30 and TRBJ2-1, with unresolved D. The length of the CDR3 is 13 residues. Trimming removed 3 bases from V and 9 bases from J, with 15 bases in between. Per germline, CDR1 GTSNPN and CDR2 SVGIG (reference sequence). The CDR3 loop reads CAWSRARRSEQFF. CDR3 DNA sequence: TGTGCCTGGAGCCGGGCCCGACGGAGTGAGCAGTTCTTC.

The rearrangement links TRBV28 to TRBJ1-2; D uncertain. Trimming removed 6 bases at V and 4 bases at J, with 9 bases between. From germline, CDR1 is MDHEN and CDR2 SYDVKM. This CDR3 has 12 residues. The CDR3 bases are TGTGCCAGCAGGGATAGGACCTATGGCTACACCTTC. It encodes CASRDRTYGYTF.

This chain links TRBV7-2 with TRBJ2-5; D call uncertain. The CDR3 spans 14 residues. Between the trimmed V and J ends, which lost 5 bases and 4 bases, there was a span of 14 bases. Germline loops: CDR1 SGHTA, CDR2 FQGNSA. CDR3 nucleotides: TGTGCCAGCAGCCCCCAAATGGGTCGAGAGACCCAGTACTTC. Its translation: CASSPQMGRETQYF.

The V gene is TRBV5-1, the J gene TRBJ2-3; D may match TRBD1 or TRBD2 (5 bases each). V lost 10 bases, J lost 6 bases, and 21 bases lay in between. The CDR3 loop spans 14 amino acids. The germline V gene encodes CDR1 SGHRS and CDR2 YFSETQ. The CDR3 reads CARPGTWSWDTQYF. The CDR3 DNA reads TGCGCCCGACCCGGGACGTGGTCTTGGGATACGCAGTATTTT. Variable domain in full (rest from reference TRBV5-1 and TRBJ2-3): KAGVTQTPRYLIKTRGQQVTLSCSPISGHRSVSWYQQTPGQGLQFLFEYFSETQRNKGNFPGRFSGRQFSNSRSEMNVSTLELGDSALYLCARPGTWSWDTQYFGPGTRLTVL.

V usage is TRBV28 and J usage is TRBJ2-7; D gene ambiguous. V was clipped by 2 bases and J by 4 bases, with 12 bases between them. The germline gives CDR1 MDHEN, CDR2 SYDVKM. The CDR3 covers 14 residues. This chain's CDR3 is CASSLGLDWYEQYF. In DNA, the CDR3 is TGTGCCAGCAGTTTAGGGCTAGATTGGTACGAGCAGTACTTC.

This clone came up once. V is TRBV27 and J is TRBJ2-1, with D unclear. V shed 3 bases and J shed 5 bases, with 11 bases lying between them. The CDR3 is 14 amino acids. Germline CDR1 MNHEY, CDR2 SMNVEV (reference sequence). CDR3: CASSFEYGHNEQFF. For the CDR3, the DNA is TGTGCCAGCAGTTTCGAGTACGGCCACAATGAGCAGTTCTTC.

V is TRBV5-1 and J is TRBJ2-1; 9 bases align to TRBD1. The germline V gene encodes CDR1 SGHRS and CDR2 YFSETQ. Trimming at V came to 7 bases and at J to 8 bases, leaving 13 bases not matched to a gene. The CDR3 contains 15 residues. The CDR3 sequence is CASGVRGTGFDEQFF. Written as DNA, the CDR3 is TGCGCCAGCGGAGTCCGGGGGACAGGGTTCGATGAGCAGTTCTTC. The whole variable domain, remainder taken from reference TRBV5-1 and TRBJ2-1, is KAGVTQTPRYLIKTRGQQVTLSCSPISGHRSVSWYQQTPGQGLQFLFEYFSETQRNKGNFPGRFSGRQFSNSRSEMNVSTLELGDSALYLCASGVRGTGFDEQFFGPGTRLTVL.

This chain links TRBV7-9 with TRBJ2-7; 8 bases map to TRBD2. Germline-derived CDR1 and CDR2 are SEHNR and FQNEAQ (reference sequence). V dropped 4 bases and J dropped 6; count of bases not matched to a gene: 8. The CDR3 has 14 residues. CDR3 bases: TGTGCCAGCAGCTCCGGAGCGGGAGAGGGCGAGCAGTACTTC. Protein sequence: CASSSGAGEGEQYF.

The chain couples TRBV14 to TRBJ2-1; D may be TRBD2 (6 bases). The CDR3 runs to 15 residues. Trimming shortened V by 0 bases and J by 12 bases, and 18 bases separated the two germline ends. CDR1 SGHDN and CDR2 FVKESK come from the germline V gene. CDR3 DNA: TGTGCCAGCAGCCAAGATGGACGGAGGGCCCAAGGGCAGTTCTTC. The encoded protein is CASSQDGRRAQGQFF.

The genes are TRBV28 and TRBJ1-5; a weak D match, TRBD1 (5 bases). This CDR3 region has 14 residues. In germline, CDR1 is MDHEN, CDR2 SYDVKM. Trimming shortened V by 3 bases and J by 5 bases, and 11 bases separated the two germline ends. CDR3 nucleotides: TGTGCCAGCAGTTTGGGGGGGGATTATCAGCCCCAGCATTTT. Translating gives CASSLGGDYQPQHF.

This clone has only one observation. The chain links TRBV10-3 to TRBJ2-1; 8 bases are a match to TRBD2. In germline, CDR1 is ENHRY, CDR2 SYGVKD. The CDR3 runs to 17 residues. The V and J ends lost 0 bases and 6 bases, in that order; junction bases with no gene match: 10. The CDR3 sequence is CAISESSGLVRANEQFF. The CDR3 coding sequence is TGTGCCATCAGTGAGTCCTCGGGACTAGTTCGTGCCAATGAGCAGTTCTTC.

CDR3 bases: TGTGCCAGTAGTGCGGAAGCCTACAATGAGCAGTTCTTC. As protein: CASSAEAYNEQFF. The chain uses TRBV19 and TRBJ2-1; D uncertain. The CDR3 has 13 residues. Germline V gene lookup returns CDR1 LNHDA and CDR2 SQIVND (reference sequence). Trimming shortened V by 5 bases and J by 2 bases, and 7 bases separated the two germline ends.